The 28 T cell receptor beta chains reported below all come from one sample, sequenced in a study of cytomegalovirus exposure and HLA in healthy donors. 13 Jbeta primers and 60 Vbeta primers were used for the PCR. Using immunoSEQ multiplex PCR, the repertoire was profiled, and TCRdb retains in-frame clones only, with some absent. This sample has 110,000 to 150,000 clones, with about 70% found just once. Sequenced material: PBMCs. These receptors originate from a woman aged 60-70 years in good health and CMV-seropositive.

This chain links TRBV6-5 with TRBJ1-5; 11 bases align to TRBD1. Germline CDR1 reads MNHEY; CDR2 reads SVGAGI. The CDR3 extends over 14 amino acids. Losses at the gene ends were 6 bases for V and 6 bases for J; bases not matched to a gene: 4. The CDR3: CASRSGQGAQPQHF. CDR3 nucleotide sequence: TGTGCCAGCAGATCAGGACAGGGGGCTCAGCCCCAGCATTTT.

The chain combines TRBV7-8 with TRBJ2-1; 8 bases match TRBD1. Germline V gene data show CDR1 as SGHVS and CDR2 as FQNEAQ. The CDR3 spans 15 residues. V was pared by 3 bases and J by 8 bases, with 9 bases of the junction left unmatched. The CDR3: CASSFPGQEGDEQFF. The CDR3 DNA is TGTGCCAGCAGCTTCCCGGGACAGGAGGGCGATGAGCAGTTCTTC.

The chain combines TRBV25-1 with TRBJ2-4; D not resolved. Germline-derived CDR1 and CDR2 are MGHDK and SYGVNS. This CDR3 has 16 amino acids. Trimming pared 4 bases from V and 6 bases from J, leaving 19 bases between. The chain's CDR3 is CASSAPLEGTGNIQYF. The CDR3 region has the DNA TGTGCCAGCAGTGCCCCTCTGGAAGGCACGGGAAACATTCAGTACTTC. The variable domain in full, with the rest retrieved from reference TRBV25-1 and TRBJ2-4, is EADIYQTPRYLVIGTGKKITLECSQTMGHDKMYWYQQDPGMELHLIHYSYGVNSTEKGDLSSESTVSRIRTEHFPLTLESARPSHTSQYLCASSAPLEGTGNIQYFGAGTRLSVL.

This clone appeared a single time. The chain recombines TRBV2 with TRBJ2-2; D is ambiguous. CDR3 length equals 13 residues. CDR1 and CDR2 from the germline V gene are SNHLY and FYNNEI. The V end was cut by 6 bases, the J end by 4 bases, with 9 bases between. CDR3 loop: CASSGPSTGELFF. The DNA for the CDR3 is TGTGCCAGCAGCGGTCCTTCCACCGGGGAGCTGTTTTTT.

The rearrangement uses TRBV10-3 and TRBJ2-7; tentative D call: TRBD2 (6 bases). CDR3 length: 14 amino acids. Trimming took off 10 bases at V and 0 bases at J, with 16 bases between the two ends. Germline loops: CDR1 ENHRY, CDR2 SYGVKD. The CDR3 sequence is CATRRGRGSYEQYF. In DNA, the CDR3 is TGTGCCACTCGGAGGGGACGGGGCTCCTACGAGCAGTACTTC.

This rearrangement joins TRBV6-5 to TRBJ1-2, with a possible D match to TRBD1 (5 bases). CDR3 length: 14 residues. Trimming removed 2 bases at V and 2 bases at J, with 9 bases between. The V gene's germline CDR1 is MNHEY and CDR2 SVGAGI. CDR3 in DNA: TGTGCCAGCAGTTACGGGCAGGGCAACTATGGCTACACCTTC. Amino acid sequence: CASSYGQGNYGYTF.

This chain joins TRBV2 and TRBJ1-5, with no clear D. Trimming stripped 2 bases from V and 6 bases from J, with 14 bases between. Germline values: CDR1 SNHLY, CDR2 FYNNEI. The CDR3 has 15 residues. In DNA, the CDR3 is TGTGCCAGCAGTGAAAGTTTGGGTCGGGGTCAGCCCCAGCATTTT. Translating it yields CASSESLGRGQPQHF.

V and J are TRBV7-9 and TRBJ1-1; D call uncertain. The CDR3 has 11 amino acids. Germline V gene data show CDR1 as SEHNR and CDR2 as FQNEAQ (reference sequence). Trimming shortened V by 1 base and J by 7 bases, and 4 bases separated the two germline ends. CDR3: CASSLDSEAFF. CDR3 coding DNA: TGTGCCAGCAGCTTAGACAGTGAAGCTTTCTTT. Drawing the rest from reference TRBV7-9 and TRBJ1-1, the complete variable domain is DTGVSQNPRHKITKRGQNVTFRCDPISEHNRLYWYRQTLGQGPEFLTYFQNEAQLEKSRLLSDRFSAERPKGSFSTLEIQRTEQGDSAMYLCASSLDSEAFFGQGTRLTVV.

The chain recombines TRBV28 with TRBJ1-1, with D possibly TRBD1 on 6 matching bases. The CDR3 consists of 15 residues. V was shortened by 6 bases and J by 0 bases, with 14 bases between the two germline ends. The V gene's germline CDR1 is MDHEN and CDR2 SYDVKM. The CDR3 DNA reads TGTGCCAGCAGAACCGGACAGCTCATGAACACTGAAGCTTTCTTT. Protein: CASRTGQLMNTEAFF.

The chain combines TRBV25-1 with TRBJ2-1; 13 bases are shared with TRBD2. Trimming at V came to 3 bases and at J to 10 bases, leaving 6 bases not matched to a gene. The CDR3 extends over 15 amino acids. Germline CDR1 is MGHDK and CDR2 is SYGVNS. The CDR3 sequence: CASSEPGLAGDEQFF. The CDR3 nucleotides are TGTGCCAGCAGTGAGCCCGGACTAGCGGGAGACGAGCAGTTCTTC.

Only a few counts were recorded for this clone. The rearrangement joins TRBV6-1 to TRBJ2-5, with a possible D match to TRBD2 (7 bases). The V gene lost 7 bases and the J gene lost 5 bases, with 17 bases spanning the gap. The CDR3 loop spans 14 amino acids. The germline V gene encodes CDR1 MNHNS and CDR2 SASEGT. The CDR3 sequence is CASTTPGRGETQYF. Here the CDR3 DNA reads TGTGCCAGCACCACCCCAGGGAGGGGGGAGACCCAGTACTTC.

The chain uses TRBV5-4 and TRBJ1-1; 11 nucleotides align to TRBD1. Germline V gene sequence: CDR1 SGHNT, CDR2 YYREEE (reference sequence). The CDR3 totals 14 residues. V was pared by 4 bases and J by 6 bases, with 5 bases of the junction left unmatched. The CDR3 loop is CASSGWTGGPEAFF. In DNA, the CDR3 is TGTGCCAGCAGCGGGTGGACAGGGGGCCCTGAAGCTTTCTTT.

This clone has only a few counts. The CDR3 loop reads CASSLDGYSYEQYF. CDR3 bases: TGCGCCAGCAGCTTGGACGGTTACTCCTACGAGCAGTACTTC. The rearrangement joins TRBV5-1 to TRBJ2-7; no definite D call. Trimming pared 0 bases from V and 0 bases from J, leaving 7 bases between. This CDR3 spans 14 amino acids. CDR1 and CDR2 from the germline V gene are SGHRS and YFSETQ.

The DNA for the CDR3 is TGTGCCAGTGGGGACAGGGGAAGCAATCAGCCCCAGCATTTT. Its translation: CASGDRGSNQPQHF. The chain couples TRBV19 to TRBJ1-5; 10 nucleotides agree with TRBD1. The CDR3 covers 14 residues. Per germline, CDR1 LNHDA and CDR2 SQIVND (reference sequence). V lost 8 bases to trimming and J lost 1 base; unmatched junction nucleotides: 2.

CDR3 loop: CSVEGGTGLAEAFF. CDR3 coding DNA: TGCAGCGTTGAAGGCGGGACAGGGCTCGCTGAAGCTTTCTTT. This chain connects TRBV29-1 to TRBJ1-1, with TRBD1 identical over 9 bases. After removal of 1 base from V and 6 bases from J, the junction contained 6 bases not matched to a gene. Germline lookup yields CDR1 SQVTM and CDR2 ANQGSEA. CDR3 size: 14 residues.

V and J are TRBV18 and TRBJ2-1; 8 positions agree with TRBD2. The CDR3 length is 14 residues. J was trimmed by 6 bases and V by 2 bases; bases with no gene match: 3. Per the germline V gene, CDR1 is KGHSH and CDR2 is LQKENI. CDR3 in DNA: TGTGCCAGCTCACCATCGACTAGCGTCAATGAGCAGTTCTTC. Translated, it gives CASSPSTSVNEQFF.

The rearrangement uses TRBV5-1 and TRBJ1-2, with D tentatively TRBD1 (5 bases). The CDR3 spans 13 residues. Germline V gene data show CDR1 as SGHRS and CDR2 as YFSETQ. With 2 bases removed from V and 2 bases from J, the gap between germline ends came to 7 bases. CDR3 DNA: TGCGCCAGCAGCTTTGACAGCAACTATGGCTACACCTTC. Its translation is CASSFDSNYGYTF.

CDR3 loop: CASTVGGTSTDTQYF. CDR3 in DNA: TGTGCCAGCACCGTGGGGGGAACTAGCACAGATACGCAGTATTTT. The chain links TRBV9 to TRBJ2-3; TRBD2 is a possible D gene (6 bases). The V and J ends lost 6 bases and 0 bases respectively, with 14 bases between them. The CDR3 is made up of 15 amino acids. Germline V lookup: CDR1 SGDLS, CDR2 YYNGEE.

The V call is TRBV7-2, the J call TRBJ2-1; 12 bases align to TRBD2. The CDR3 sequence is 14 residues long. Trimming at V came to 5 bases and at J to 9 bases, leaving 5 bases not matched to a gene. CDR1 SGHTA and CDR2 FQGNSA come from the germline V gene. Here the CDR3 reads CASSPRTSGIEQFF. The CDR3 nucleotides are TGTGCCAGCAGCCCTAGGACTAGCGGGATTGAGCAGTTCTTC.

This chain joins TRBV7-9 and TRBJ1-5, with TRBD1 matching 7 bases. V lost 5 bases to trimming and J lost 2 bases; unmatched junction nucleotides: 6. The CDR3 runs 15 residues. Germline V gives CDR1 SEHNR, CDR2 FQNEAQ (reference sequence). CDR3 loop: CASSPPGTGNQPQHF. Here the CDR3 DNA reads TGTGCCAGCAGCCCCCCTGGGACAGGCAATCAGCCCCAGCATTTT.

In regard to this clone: Other DNA sequences within the sample encode an identical CDR3. The V gene is TRBV5-1, the J gene TRBJ2-1, with a possible D match to TRBD2 (5 bases). V lost 1 base, J lost 0 bases, and 8 bases lay in between. Germline CDR1 and CDR2: SGHRS and YFSETQ. The CDR3 runs 15 residues. For the CDR3, the DNA is TGCGCCAGCAGCTTGAGCGGAAGCTCCTACAATGAGCAGTTCTTC. Protein sequence: CASSLSGSSYNEQFF.

The V call is TRBV12-2, the J call TRBJ1-2; the DNA was not used to check the table's D call, TRBD1. TRBV12-2 is designated a pseudogene. This CDR3 region has 16 residues. CDR3 loop: CASRLGECGRGGGYTF. CDR3 in DNA: TGTGCAAGTCGCTTAGGGGAGTGCGGCAGGGGCGGAGGCTACACCTTC.

The chain links TRBV5-6 to TRBJ1-5; 7 bases agree with TRBD1. CDR1 and CDR2 from the germline V gene are SGHDT and YYEEEE. The junction had 5 bases not matched to a gene; V was cut back by 4 bases and J by 1 base. The CDR3 is 15 amino acids. The CDR3 region is CASSTRTGSNQPQHF. DNA of the CDR3: TGTGCCAGCAGCACACGGACAGGAAGCAATCAGCCCCAGCATTTT. Looking up the rest from reference TRBV5-6 and TRBJ1-5 gives the full variable domain: DAGVTQSPTHLIKTRGQQVTLRCSPKSGHDTVSWYQQALGQGPQFIFQYYEEEERQRGNFPDRFSGHQFPNYSSELNVNALLLGDSALYLCASSTRTGSNQPQHFGDGTRLSIL.

V usage is TRBV29-1 and J usage is TRBJ2-5; no clear D gene. The closer fit of TRBJ2-7 to the DNA end suggests the J call may be wrong. The CDR3 is made up of 13 amino acids. Germline V gene lookup returns CDR1 SQVTM and CDR2 ANQGSEA. The CDR3 nucleotides read TGCAGCGTTGCCCAGGCAGTAACCTACGAGCAGTACTTC. As protein: CSVAQAVTYEQYF.

This sequence joins TRBV5-8 and TRBJ2-7, with 12 bases matching TRBD2. V shed 1 base, J shed 7 bases, and the junction held 12 bases outside the gene matches. Germline V gene data show CDR1 as SGHTS and CDR2 as YDEGEE. This CDR3 region has 17 residues. Here the CDR3 DNA reads TGTGCCAGCAGCTTGTGTCCTAGCGGGAGGGCCCAGGGTGAGCAGTACTTC. As protein: CASSLCPSGRAQGEQYF.

CDR3 sequence: CASSLAPGQGPGGEQYF. In nucleotides, the CDR3 is TGCGCCAGCAGCTTGGCCCCGGGACAGGGGCCCGGTGGCGAGCAGTACTTC. The J gene is TRBJ2-7, the V gene TRBV5-1, with 10 bases fitting TRBD1. The length of the CDR3 is 17 residues. Per the germline V gene, CDR1 is SGHRS and CDR2 is YFSETQ. V lost 0 bases, J lost 6 bases, and 12 bases stayed unmatched.

This chain links TRBV27 with TRBJ2-2; TRBD1 matches 7 bases. Germline V gives CDR1 MNHEY, CDR2 SMNVEV (reference sequence). This CDR3 is 17 amino acids long. The J segment lost 4 bases and the V segment lost 6 bases, leaving 14 bases of the junction unmatched. CDR3 bases: TGTGCCAGCAGCCCTGGACAGGCCGAAGTCATCACCGGGGAGCTGTTTTTT. Its protein product is CASSPGQAEVITGELFF.

This chain joins TRBV29-1 and TRBJ2-1; 8 bases are shared with TRBD2. Trimming took 6 bases from V and 5 from J; bases not matched to a gene: 9. CDR1 and CDR2 (germline): SQVTM, ANQGSEA. The CDR3 contains 14 residues. The CDR3 bases are TGCAGCGTCCGAGCGGGAGTAAGGAACAATGAGCAGTTCTTC. This encodes CSVRAGVRNNEQFF.